The T cell receptor beta chain described here comes from a study of blood T cell repertoires in COVID-19. As for the study in general: COVID-19 samples, acute and convalescent, were from the United States, Italy and Spain. PBMCs, B-cell-depleted T cells, or T cells were the source of the cDNA or gDNA that made up the material.

Original processing notes: Cell counts per sample came from amplifying reference gene primers. This table comes from immunoSEQ multiplex PCR, and its TCRdb copy is limited to in-frame clones, with some not included. The V and J calls and clone size were taken over from that table, and D and trimming were inferred from the DNA. The sample records over 200,000 clones, more than 65% being singletons. Trimming cost V 0 bases and J 3 bases; bases outside gene matches: 2. This CDR3 region has 15 residues. The germline V gene encodes CDR1 SGDLS and CDR2 YYNGEE. This clone has a handful of counts. The genes are TRBV9 and TRBJ2-7; 11 nucleotides line up with TRBD2. This clonotype was obtained from a man between 45 and 60 years old with active or convalescent COVID-19. Sequenced material: peripheral blood. The CDR3 is CASSVAGTSGYEQYF. The CDR3, as DNA: TGTGCCAGCAGCGTAGCGGGGACTAGCGGCTACGAGCAGTACTTC.